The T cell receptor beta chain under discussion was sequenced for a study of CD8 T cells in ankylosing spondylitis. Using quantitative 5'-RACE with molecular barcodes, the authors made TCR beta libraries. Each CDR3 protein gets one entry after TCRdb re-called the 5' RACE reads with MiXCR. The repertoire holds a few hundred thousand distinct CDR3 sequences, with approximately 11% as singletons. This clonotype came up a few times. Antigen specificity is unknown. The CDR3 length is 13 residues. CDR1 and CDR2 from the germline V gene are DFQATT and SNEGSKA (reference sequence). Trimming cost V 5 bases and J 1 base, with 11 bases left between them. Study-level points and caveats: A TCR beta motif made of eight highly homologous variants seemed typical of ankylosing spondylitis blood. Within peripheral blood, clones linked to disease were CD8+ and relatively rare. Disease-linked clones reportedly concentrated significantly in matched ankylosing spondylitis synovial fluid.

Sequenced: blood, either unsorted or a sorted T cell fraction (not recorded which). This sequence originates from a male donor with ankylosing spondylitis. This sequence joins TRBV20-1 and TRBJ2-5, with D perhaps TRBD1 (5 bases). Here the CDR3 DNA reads TGCAGTGCTCCGGACATTTCCCAAGAGACCCAGTACTTC. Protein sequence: CSAPDISQETQYF.